The 20 T cell receptor beta chains presented below share a single source sample, sequenced in a study of a mutant IDH1 vaccine in newly diagnosed glioma. Antigens for these TCRs are unknown. Indicated time point: week 35, safety follow-up. The content of each vaccine dose was 300 ug of mutant IDH1 20-mer peptide, and topical imiquimod accompanied it. The table came from immunoSEQ multiplex PCR; TCRdb's copy has only in-frame clones and leaves some out. The sample includes 40,000 to 50,000 clones, around 91% of them seen just once. The sample in question was PBMCs, obtained from a glioma patient whose treatment included an IDH1 peptide vaccine. These receptors all come from a man in his forties with glioma.

This sequence joins TRBV28 and TRBJ2-7; a weak D match, TRBD2 (6 bases). The germline CDR1 and CDR2 sequences are MDHEN and SYDVKM. CDR3 length: 15 residues. The ends were cut back, 6 bases at V and 0 bases at J, with 15 bases in the middle. The CDR3 loop is CASSRGSGSSYEQYV. Written as DNA, the CDR3 is TGTGCCAGCAGCCGGGGGTCGGGGAGCTCCTACGAGCAGTACGTC.

The chain uses TRBV14 and TRBJ1-2, with 8 nucleotides matching TRBD1. J lost 4 bases, V lost 11 bases, and 9 bases had no gene match. The length of the CDR3 is 13 residues. Germline CDR1 and CDR2: SGHDN and FVKESK. Here the CDR3 DNA reads TGTGCCGTTGACAGGGGATCGAGCTATGGCTACACCTTC. Encoded protein: CAVDRGSSYGYTF.

The chain carries TRBV10-2 and TRBJ2-7; D gene ambiguous. Trimming pared 8 bases from V and 4 bases from J, leaving 15 bases between. The germline V gene encodes CDR1 WSHSY and CDR2 SAAADI. The CDR3 covers 13 residues. CDR3 in amino acids: CASGPGDPYEQYV. For the CDR3, the DNA is TGCGCCAGCGGGCCAGGCGACCCTTACGAGCAGTACGTC.

This chain uses TRBV18 with TRBJ2-1; D gene ambiguous. Looked up from germline, CDR1 is KGHSH and CDR2 is LQKENI. There are 14 residues in the CDR3. The V end was cut by 0 bases, the J end by 6 bases, with 9 bases between. In DNA form, the CDR3 reads TGTGCCAGCTCACCACCCTGGGCAAGCAATGAGCAGTTCTTC. It codes for CASSPPWASNEQFF.

V usage is TRBV19 and J usage is TRBJ2-1, with TRBD2 identical over 10 bases. The ends lost 5 bases at V and 4 bases at J; junction bases unmatched: 2. The CDR3 totals 14 residues. Germline V gives CDR1 LNHDA, CDR2 SQIVND (reference sequence). The CDR3 protein is CASSLTSGYNEQFF. The CDR3 DNA sequence: TGTGCCAGTAGTCTGACTAGCGGGTACAATGAGCAGTTCTTC.

This clone was seen a single time. The chain recombines TRBV5-4 with TRBJ2-3; TRBD2 matches at 13 bases. Trimming removed 4 bases from V and 3 bases from J; junction bases left unmatched: 5. CDR3 length: 16 residues. Germline V gene data show CDR1 as SGHNT and CDR2 as YYREEE (reference sequence). The CDR3: CASSLGLAGRTDTQYF. DNA of the CDR3: TGTGCCAGCAGCCTGGGACTAGCGGGAAGAACAGATACGCAGTATTTT.

CDR3 sequence: CSAERGETQYF. The CDR3 DNA sequence: TGCAGCGCCGAGAGGGGGGAGACCCAGTACTTC. The chain recombines TRBV29-1 with TRBJ2-5; TRBD1 might be the D (6 bases). The CDR3 sequence is 11 residues long. In germline, CDR1 is SQVTM, CDR2 ANQGSEA. V shed 7 bases and J shed 5 bases, with 11 bases lying between them.

The table lists this clone with a few counts. V and J are TRBV19 and TRBJ2-7; 7 bases fit TRBD1. CDR3 length equals 15 residues. V trimming: 3 bases; J trimming: 6 bases; junction bases outside the gene matches: 11. Germline loops: CDR1 LNHDA, CDR2 SQIVND (reference sequence). The CDR3 spells CASSIDREAYREQYF. In nucleotides, the CDR3 is TGTGCCAGTAGTATCGACAGGGAAGCCTATCGCGAGCAGTACTTC.

The rearrangement uses TRBV12-5 and TRBJ1-1; a weak D match, TRBD1 (6 bases). V lost 9 bases, J lost 4 bases, and 15 bases lay in between. This CDR3 comprises 13 residues. The V gene's germline CDR1 is LGHNT and CDR2 FRNRAP. The chain's CDR3 is CASSPGGATEAFF. For the CDR3, the DNA is TGTGCTAGCTCCCCCGGGGGGGCCACTGAAGCTTTCTTT.

CDR3 region: CSVQSGGYLMYQETQYF. CDR3 in DNA: TGCAGCGTACAAAGCGGGGGGTACCTTATGTACCAAGAGACCCAGTACTTC. The chain links TRBV29-1 to TRBJ2-5; 9 bases are shared with TRBD2. From germline, CDR1 is SQVTM and CDR2 ANQGSEA. Germline trimming cut 6 bases from V and 0 bases from J; bases unmatched to any gene: 14. The CDR3 totals 17 residues.

This clone was counted once. V is TRBV5-4 and J is TRBJ1-3; 9 nucleotides align to TRBD1. The CDR3 extends over 16 amino acids. Germline trimming cut 3 bases from V and 4 bases from J; bases unmatched to any gene: 8. Germline V gene data show CDR1 as SGHNT and CDR2 as YYREEE (reference sequence). The CDR3 region has the DNA TGTGCCAGCAGCTCCAGACAGGGGGGTACGGGAAACACCATATATTTT. This translates into CASSSRQGGTGNTIYF.

V usage is TRBV2 and J usage is TRBJ1-2; maybe TRBD1 (6 bases). Trimming removed 8 bases from V and 8 bases from J, with 21 bases in between. The germline V gene has CDR1 SNHLY and CDR2 FYNNEI. This CDR3 is 14 amino acids long. The CDR3 here is CASARDNRAQGYTF. The CDR3 nucleotides are TGTGCCAGCGCCCGGGACAATAGGGCCCAGGGCTACACCTTC.

The V and J genes are TRBV15 and TRBJ2-7; tentative D call: TRBD1 (6 bases). Germline-derived CDR1 and CDR2 are LNHNV and YYDKDF (reference sequence). The CDR3 runs 17 residues. The ends were cut back, 0 bases at V and 2 bases at J, with 17 bases in the middle. This CDR3 reads CATSRETHRAGTYEQYF. CDR3 coding DNA: TGTGCCACCAGCAGAGAGACACACAGGGCGGGCACCTACGAGCAGTACTTC.

In its sample, this clone was seen once. This CDR3 is CASSPPYGNEQYF. CDR3 nucleotides: TGTGCCAGCTCACCACCGTATGGAAACGAGCAGTACTTC. The rearrangement joins TRBV18 to TRBJ2-7; D gene uncertain. Trimming shortened V by 0 bases and J by 5 bases, and 8 bases separated the two germline ends. The CDR3 has 13 amino acids. Germline V gene sequence: CDR1 KGHSH, CDR2 LQKENI.

The chain recombines TRBV28 with TRBJ1-4; D remains unclear. CDR3 length: 14 residues. Looked up from germline, CDR1 is MDHEN and CDR2 is SYDVKM. V lost 6 bases and J lost 8, with 16 bases in between. The CDR3 nucleotides are TGTGCCAGCAGCCCTCCGGCCCGGACCGAAAAACTGTTTTTT. Its translation: CASSPPARTEKLFF.

The J gene is TRBJ1-6, the V gene TRBV30, with D perhaps TRBD1 (5 bases). CDR1 and CDR2 (germline): GTSNPN, SVGIG (reference sequence). Trimming pared 4 bases from V and 9 bases from J, leaving 16 bases between. The CDR3 contains 14 residues. The CDR3 bases are TGTGCCTGGAACCCTCTCGGGGGTAGTTCACCCCTCCACTTT. Translation: CAWNPLGGSSPLHF.

This sequence joins TRBV19 and TRBJ1-4; D might be TRBD1 (5 bases). CDR3 length: 15 residues. V shed 3 bases and J shed 7 bases, with 15 bases lying between them. CDR1 and CDR2 (germline): LNHDA, SQIVND (reference sequence). CDR3 in DNA: TGTGCCAGTAGTATCCAGGGCGGTAGGGCTGAAAAACTGTTTTTT. Translation: CASSIQGGRAEKLFF.

This rearrangement joins TRBV30 to TRBJ1-3, with D tentatively TRBD1 (5 bases). CDR3 size: 13 residues. Germline CDR1 and CDR2: GTSNPN and SVGIG (reference sequence). Trimming took off 2 bases at V and 9 bases at J, with 14 bases between the two ends. CDR3: CAWSMDLGGTIYF. CDR3 DNA sequence: TGTGCCTGGAGTATGGACCTTGGGGGCACCATATATTTT.

The chain joins TRBV11-3 to TRBJ2-3, with 14 bases that match TRBD2. The length of the CDR3 is 16 residues. CDR1 is SGHNT, CDR2 YENEEA, per germline. V lost 5 bases and J lost 3; bases outside the gene matches: 4. The CDR3 sequence: CASSHGTSGGTDTQYF. CDR3 DNA: TGTGCCAGCAGCCACGGGACTAGCGGGGGTACAGATACGCAGTATTTT.

The chain uses TRBV5-5 and TRBJ2-7; D is undetermined. The length of the CDR3 is 13 residues. CDR1 and CDR2 from the germline V gene are SGHKS and YYEKEE (reference sequence). The V and J ends lost 2 bases and 9 bases respectively, with 15 bases between them. CDR3 amino acids: CASSFDTEARQYV. CDR3 nucleotide sequence: TGTGCCAGCAGCTTTGATACAGAAGCGCGGCAGTACGTC.